This TCR beta chain was observed in a study of OX40 agonist ivuxolimab in advanced cancers. The CDR3 runs to 16 residues. The V segment lost 1 base and the J segment 10 bases; nucleotides outside the gene matches: 11. Germline V gene data show CDR1 as WSHSY and CDR2 as SAAADI. Using immunoSEQ multiplex PCR, the repertoire was profiled, and TCRdb retains in-frame clones only, with some absent. The sample yields about 55,000 clones, around nine tenths seen once. The TCR sequence derives from an adult with an advanced solid tumor such as melanoma, head and neck, liver or kidney cancer. The genes are TRBV10-2 and TRBJ1-5; 9 bases fit TRBD1. The sequences come from CD4+ or CD8+ T cells sorted from blood, collected in a trial of the OX40 agonist ivuxolimab. The CDR3, as DNA: TGCGCCAGCAGTGAGTTCGGGGGGACAGGGTCATCACCCCAGCATTTT. This encodes CASSEFGGTGSSPQHF.